This TCR beta chain is drawn from a study of shared clonotypes between healthy human individuals (dated by TCRdb to 2018 to 2020). Concerning the study at large: A few men and a couple of women, aged 18 to 49 years, made up the cohort. For each donor, CD4 naive and CD4 memory were each given three plates, CD8 naive was given two plates, and CD8 memory was given one plate. Blood TCR repertoires of about five healthy adults were deeply sequenced to estimate repertoire size and the extent of clonotype sharing between individuals. To increase sequencing depth and limit assay-specific biases, TCR repertoire library preparation and sequencing were carried out by different laboratories using diverse techniques. Each donor's leukapheresis produced roughly between roughly 0.9 and 8.9 billion PBMCs.

TCR CDR3 regions were amplified from genomic DNA by multiplex PCR using the deep immunoSEQ assay. Extracted genomic DNA from each cell subset was distributed evenly across all wells of several immunoSEQ 96-well plates, and each plate was treated as a replicate. For sorted subsets, about 200 ng genomic DNA, equal to some 28,000 T cell genomes, was loaded into each replicate PCR. Purified libraries were quantified with a Qubit 3.0 fluorometer, sized on a Bioanalyzer 2100, and re-quantified with the KAPA Library Quantification kit. Every immunoSEQ 96-well plate was sequenced on a separate single-read 150-cycle Illumina NextSeq 550 flow cell. The study's processing was this. Because only junctional sequences without quality scores were contained in the immunoSEQ output, filtering matching that applied to full-length reads could not be performed. Sequences were annotated with PyIR, a Python wrapper for IgBLAST v1.9, and V/J genes and CDR3 were assigned using IMGT germline references. Reads with weak V/J assignments (E-value above 1e-6), missing CDR3, stop codons, out-of-frame junctions, or ambiguous translated residues were removed. V3J clonotypes were defined by identical inferred V gene, J gene, and CDR3 amino acid sequence. Percentage overlap between repertoires was calculated by dividing the number of shared unique clonotypes by the size of the smaller repertoire. Three approaches were used to assess repertoire richness: RTK rarefaction, the Chao1 estimator, and Recon v2.1 estimates of unobserved clonotypes. For all TCRbeta clonotypes obtained by the gDNA method from a few donors, generation probabilities were computed with OLGA. This immuneACCESS table, as held by TCRdb, lists in-frame sequences with V and J called but not all clones. Of the missing ones, under half trace to an unresolved V gene in checked studies; the others have no known cause. That table is the source of V, J and clone size, and D and trimming were worked out from the DNA. Counted in this sample were about 1,900,000 clones; roughly 95% of them appeared once. 0.95% to 1.5% of the sample goes to the ten largest clones.

Overall study results and their limits: Estimated clonotype richness was generally larger for naive than for memory subsets. When a handful of donors were compared, the shared fraction of clonotypes was around 5.1% for naive CD4, more than 3% for naive CD8, 2.3% for memory CD4, and 0.35% to 0.4% for memory CD8. The small number of donors limited the genetic and exposure-history diversity represented. Sampling was restricted to blood, and TCR repertoires in tissue are likely to differ from TCR repertoires in blood. Even with the large sequencing depth, rarefaction of the sorted-subset datasets indicated that sequencing was incomplete. Pairwise subsampling indicated that sequencing depth was expected to affect the degree of clonotype sharing among donors. Clonotypes shared by all four sorted-subset donors showed higher generation probabilities than non-shared clonotypes.

Reading from cysteine to phenylalanine, the CDR3 counts 14 amino acids. Of all the DNA, just the CDR3 is kept, 42 bases in frame from base 1. The germline V gene gives CDR1 as SGHVS and CDR2 as FQNEAQ. V is shortened by 4 bases, J by 1 base, and the region joining them spans 11 bases. Details on this clone: The antigen it binds to is not known. No base quality values were provided; no much bigger clone lies one nucleotide off. This sample includes further DNA sequences coding for the same CDR3.

CD8 naive samples were obtained by positive selection for CCR7 among CD45RO-negative cells, yielding a CD45RA+CCR7+ population from which TemRA cells were excluded. Healthy HIV-negative adults with no recently reported acute infections or vaccinations were included as donors. Only Caucasian adults living in Nashville, Tennessee, USA were represented among the donors. Blood was obtained by leukapheresis, after which PBMCs were separated by Ficoll-Histopaque density gradient centrifugation and cryopreserved in liquid nitrogen vapor phase. Analytical flow cytometry was used to check the purity and quantity of each magnetically sorted T cell population. Each sorted fraction had its genomic DNA isolated and then quantified by UV absorbance on a Nanodrop 2000c.

The TCR sequence derives from a man younger than 35 in good health. The chain is made from TRBV7-8 and TRBJ2-7, and the D gene may be TRBD1, 6 bases matching. The sample taken for sequencing was naive CD8+ T cells sorted from blood. Explained via the paper, the cell subset or site label denotes: CD45RA+CCR7+. The CDR3: CASSSGQTSYEQYF. The DNA sequence is TGTGCCAGCAGCTCAGGACAGACTTCCTACGAGCAGTACTTC.